The rows below give T cell receptor beta chains drawn from one sample of a study of blood T cell repertoires in COVID-19. Measured with immunoSEQ multiplex PCR; TCRdb has only the in-frame clones, and not every one. This sample has some 300,000 clones, with about 85% found just once. The sample comprised peripheral blood. Receptors were obtained from a young man with active or convalescent COVID-19. Each CDR3 is given with its conserved first and last residue. D genes are given only for firm matches. Size is omitted from some rows. Given values are once, few, many or a class for expanded clones.

D gene	V gene	J gene	clone size	CDR3 DNA	CDR3 protein
.	TRBV21-1	TRBJ2-7	.	TGTGCCAGCAGCAAAGTAGGGGGCCCAGACAGGGCTCGTACCTACGAGCAGTACTTC	CASSKVGGPDRARTYEQYF
.	TRBV28	TRBJ1-5	few	TGTGCCAGCAGGGGGGCGAATCAGCCCCAGCATTTT	CASRGANQPQHF
.	TRBV28	TRBJ2-1	once	TGTGCCAGCAGTTTGGGTCCTAGCGCCAATGAGCAGTTCTTC	CASSLGPSANEQFF
TRBD1	TRBV18	TRBJ1-2	once	TGTGCCAGCTCATTGCCGGGACAGGGGAACTATGGCTACACCTTC	CASSLPGQGNYGYTF
TRBD2	TRBV13	TRBJ2-3	once	TGTGCCAGCAGCGCAAGGACTAGCGGGAGCACAGATACGCAGTATTTT	CASSARTSGSTDTQYF
.	TRBV4-2	TRBJ2-1	.	TGTGCCAGCAGCCAAGGGACTGGAGCCTACAATGAGCAGTTCTTC	CASSQGTGAYNEQFF
.	TRBV28	TRBJ2-5	.	TGTGCCAGCAAAAAAGGGAGTTACCAAGAGACCCAGTACTTC	CASKKGSYQETQYF
TRBD2	TRBV29-1	TRBJ2-2	.	TGCAGCGTTCCCACTAGCGGGGACGGGGAGCTGTTTTTT	CSVPTSGDGELFF
.	TRBV5-1	TRBJ1-1	.	TGCGCCAGCAGTGGAGGGCAGTCGAACACTGAAGCTTTCTTT	CASSGGQSNTEAFF
TRBD1	TRBV4-1	TRBJ1-1	.	TGCGCCAGCAGCCCTCGGACAGGGGGGAACACTGAAGCTTTCTTT	CASSPRTGGNTEAFF
.	TRBV7-9	TRBJ2-4	.	TGTGCCAGCAGCGCCGAAGGGCGGGGACTTAACATTCAGTACTTC	CASSAEGRGLNIQYF
TRBD1	TRBV15	TRBJ2-7	once	TGTGCCACCAGGACAGGGGGCAGCGAGCAGTACTTC	CATRTGGSEQYF
TRBD1	TRBV10-3	TRBJ2-5	once	TGTGCCATAGGGACAGTTCAAGAGACCCAGTACTTC	CAIGTVQETQYF
TRBD2	TRBV4-1	TRBJ2-5	.	TGCGCCAGCAGCCAAGTTAGCGGGGGTAGGGAGACCCAGTACTTC	CASSQVSGGRETQYF
TRBD1	TRBV20-1	TRBJ2-7	.	TGCAGTGCTAGTGGACAGGGGGCCCTATCGTCCTACGAGCAGTACTTC	CSASGQGALSSYEQYF
TRBD1	TRBV5-6	TRBJ1-6	.	TGTGCCAGCTACAGGACAGGGCTTGGCTCCTATAATTCACCCCTCCACTTT	CASYRTGLGSYNSPLHF
TRBD2	TRBV7-2	TRBJ2-5	.	TGTGCCAGCAGCACCCGGACTAGCGATGAGACCCAGTACTTC	CASSTRTSDETQYF
TRBD2	TRBV4-3	TRBJ2-1	.	TGCGCCAGCAGCCCCATAGCGGGGGACAATGAGCAGTTCTTC	CASSPIAGDNEQFF